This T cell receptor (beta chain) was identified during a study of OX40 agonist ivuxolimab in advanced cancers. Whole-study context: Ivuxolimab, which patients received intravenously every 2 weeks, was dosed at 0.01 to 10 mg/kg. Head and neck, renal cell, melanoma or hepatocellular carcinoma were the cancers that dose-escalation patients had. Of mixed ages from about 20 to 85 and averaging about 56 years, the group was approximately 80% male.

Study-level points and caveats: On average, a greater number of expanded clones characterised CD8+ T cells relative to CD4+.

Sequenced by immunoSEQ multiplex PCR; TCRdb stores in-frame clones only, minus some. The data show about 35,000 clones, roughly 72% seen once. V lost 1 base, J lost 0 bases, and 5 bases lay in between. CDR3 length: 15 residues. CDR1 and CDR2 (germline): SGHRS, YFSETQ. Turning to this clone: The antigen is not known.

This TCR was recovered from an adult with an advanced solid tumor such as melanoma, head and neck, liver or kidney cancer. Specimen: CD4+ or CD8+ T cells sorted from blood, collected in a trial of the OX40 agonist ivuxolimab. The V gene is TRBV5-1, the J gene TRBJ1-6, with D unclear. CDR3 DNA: TGCGCCAGCAGCTTGAGCAGCTCCTATAATTCACCCCTCCACTTT. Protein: CASSLSSSYNSPLHF.